These 30 T cell receptor beta chains share one sample of origin, sequenced in a study of T cell responses to AZD1222 COVID-19 vaccine. TCRdb keeps only in-frame clones here, not all; method: immunoSEQ multiplex PCR. This sample yields about 130,000 clones, of which 80% to 90% are seen a single time; around a tenth belongs to the top ten. Material: peripheral blood, obtained 28 days after the second AZD1222 dose. Receptor source: an adult who received the AZD1222 COVID-19 vaccine.

The chain joins TRBV7-2 to TRBJ2-3; 12 nucleotides align to TRBD2. V shed 5 bases, J shed 6 bases, and the junction held 15 bases outside the gene matches. The CDR3 has 18 amino acids. CDR1 and CDR2 from the germline V gene are SGHTA and FQGNSA. Written as DNA, the CDR3 is TGTGCCAGCAGCCCCCCGGGGCTAGCGGGGGGGCCGGGGGATACGCAGTATTTT. Its translation: CASSPPGLAGGPGDTQYF.

The V call is TRBV30, the J call TRBJ2-1; D is unclear. The germline CDR1 and CDR2 sequences are GTSNPN and SVGIG (reference sequence). Trimming removed 0 bases at V and 5 bases at J, with 14 bases between. CDR3 length: 15 residues. DNA for the CDR3: TGTGCCTGGAGTGTACGAGGTAGTACCCACAATGAGCAGTTCTTC. Translation gives CAWSVRGSTHNEQFF.

The chain combines TRBV19 with TRBJ1-3; D uncertain. Deletions cut 6 bases from V and 4 bases from J, with 16 bases between. From germline, CDR1 is LNHDA and CDR2 SQIVND (reference sequence). This CDR3 spans 15 amino acids. CDR3 DNA: TGTGCCAGTAGATCAGGCCCCCGGGAAGGAAACACCATATATTTT. Protein sequence: CASRSGPREGNTIYF.

In nucleotides, the CDR3 is TGTGCCAGCAGCGCTAGCGGGGACAATGAGCAGTTCTTC. It yields the protein CASSASGDNEQFF. The chain employs TRBV7-2 and TRBJ2-1; 9 bases line up with TRBD2. Germline assignment: CDR1 SGHTA and CDR2 FQGNSA. The CDR3 loop spans 13 amino acids. Germline trimming cut 5 bases from V and 5 bases from J; bases unmatched to any gene: 1.

The J gene is TRBJ2-5, the V gene TRBV11-3; D possibly corresponds to TRBD1 (6 bases). There are 13 residues in the CDR3. With 5 bases removed from V and 2 bases from J, the gap between germline ends came to 9 bases. Germline V gene lookup returns CDR1 SGHNT and CDR2 YENEEA. The CDR3 loop is CASSPGHQETQYF. In DNA form, the CDR3 reads TGTGCCAGCAGCCCGGGACATCAAGAGACCCAGTACTTC. Full variable domain (outside the CDR3, taken from reference TRBV11-3 and TRBJ2-5): EAGVVQSPRYKIIEKKQPVAFWCNPISGHNTLYWYLQNLGQGPELLIRYENEEAVDDSQLPKDRFSAERLKGVDSTLKIQPAELGDSAVYLCASSPGHQETQYFGPGTRLLVL.

The J gene is TRBJ2-1, the V gene TRBV19, with unresolved D. The CDR3 sequence is 12 residues long. Trimming left V 9 bases short and J 0 bases short, with 6 bases between. Germline V gene lookup returns CDR1 LNHDA and CDR2 SQIVND (reference sequence). The CDR3 nucleotides are TGTGCCAGACCCGCCTCCTACAATGAGCAGTTCTTC. The encoded protein is CARPASYNEQFF. The variable domain in full, with the rest retrieved from reference TRBV19 and TRBJ2-1, is DGGITQSPKYLFRKEGQNVTLSCEQNLNHDAMYWYRQDPGQGLRLIYYSQIVNDFQKGDIAEGYSVSREKKESFPLTVTSAQKNPTAFYLCARPASYNEQFFGPGTRLTVL.

This clone was counted between two and nine times. J is TRBJ2-3 and V is TRBV7-8, with a tentative D call TRBD1 (6 bases). The CDR3 is 17 amino acids. V dropped 5 bases and J dropped 7 bases, with 25 bases sitting between them. In germline, CDR1 is SGHVS, CDR2 FQNEAQ. CDR3 protein: CASSPPLRTERGHTQYF. CDR3 coding DNA: TGTGCCAGCAGCCCACCCTTACGGACAGAACGAGGCCATACGCAGTATTTT. Looking up the rest from reference TRBV7-8 and TRBJ2-3 gives the full variable domain: GAGVSQSPRYKVAKRGQDVALRCDPISGHVSLFWYQQALGQGPEFLTYFQNEAQLDKSGLPSDRFFAERPEGSVSTLKIQRTQQEDSAVYLCASSPPLRTERGHTQYFGPGTRLTVL.

This chain joins TRBV18 and TRBJ2-5, with D hard to call. Trimming removed 3 bases from V and 5 bases from J, with 10 bases in between. The germline CDR1 and CDR2 sequences are KGHSH and LQKENI. The CDR3 spans 13 residues. As DNA, the CDR3 is TGTGCCAGCTCACCTAAGCCTGGGGAGACCCAGTACTTC. This sequence encodes CASSPKPGETQYF.

A remark on this clone: Other DNA sequences from this sample encode an identical CDR3 as well. The genes are TRBV19 and TRBJ2-7; 7 bases are a match to TRBD2. The germline gives CDR1 LNHDA, CDR2 SQIVND (reference sequence). After removal of 0 bases from V and 3 bases from J, the junction contained 5 bases not matched to a gene. This CDR3 comprises 15 residues. CDR3 in amino acids: CASSIEAGVGYEQYF. The CDR3 DNA sequence: TGTGCCAGTAGTATAGAGGCGGGGGTTGGCTACGAGCAGTACTTC.

This clone was counted between two and nine times. The CDR3 region has the DNA TGTGCCAGCACCCTGATGACAGGATCCTATGGCTACACCTTC. Residues: CASTLMTGSYGYTF. The rearrangement uses TRBV5-4 and TRBJ1-2; perhaps TRBD1 as D (6 bases). Germline lookup yields CDR1 SGHNT and CDR2 YYREEE (reference sequence). Between the trimmed V and J ends, which lost 6 bases and 4 bases, there was a span of 16 bases. The CDR3 is made up of 14 amino acids.

V usage is TRBV6-5 and J usage is TRBJ1-5; tentative D call: TRBD1 (5 bases). Germline lookup yields CDR1 MNHEY and CDR2 SVGAGI. The CDR3 is 13 residues long. V was shortened by 6 bases and J by 7 bases, with 13 bases between the two germline ends. The CDR3 reads CASRGGVGQPQHF. DNA for the CDR3: TGTGCCAGCAGGGGGGGGGTAGGGCAGCCCCAGCATTTT.

V gene TRBV19 combines with J gene TRBJ1-3; D is unresolved. CDR1 LNHDA and CDR2 SQIVND come from the germline V gene (reference sequence). The CDR3 totals 17 residues. V dropped 5 bases and J dropped 0 bases, with 17 bases sitting between them. The CDR3 loop reads CASSALARTSSGNTIYF. CDR3 nucleotides: TGTGCCAGTAGTGCCCTGGCCAGGACTAGCTCTGGAAACACCATATATTTT.

The rearrangement links TRBV29-1 to TRBJ1-3; 8 bases are shared with TRBD1. V gave up 7 bases and J gave up 2 bases; unmatched junction bases: 4. The CDR3 covers 13 residues. Germline V gene sequence: CDR1 SQVTM, CDR2 ANQGSEA. The CDR3 loop is CSASTGAGNTIYF. The CDR3 coding sequence is TGCAGCGCCTCGACAGGGGCTGGAAACACCATATATTTT.

V gene TRBV18 combines with J gene TRBJ2-7; 8 positions agree with TRBD2. The germline V gene has CDR1 KGHSH and CDR2 LQKENI. V gave up 2 bases and J gave up 4 bases; unmatched junction bases: 7. The CDR3 totals 15 residues. The CDR3 sequence: CASSPLLGGVYEQYF. The CDR3 region has the DNA TGTGCCAGCTCACCATTACTCGGGGGGGTATACGAGCAGTACTTC.

The chain couples TRBV7-3 to TRBJ2-2, with unresolved D. Looked up from germline, CDR1 is SGHTA and CDR2 is FQGTGA. Trimming took 1 base from V and 3 from J, leaving 6 bases between them. The CDR3 totals 14 residues. The CDR3 DNA sequence: TGTGCCAGCAGCTTAAATACCTACACCGGGGAGCTGTTTTTT. Residues: CASSLNTYTGELFF.

V and J are TRBV7-9 and TRBJ2-3; TRBD1 might be the D (6 bases). The V gene lost 5 bases and the J gene lost 2 bases, with 14 bases spanning the gap. This CDR3 has 15 residues. The germline gives CDR1 SEHNR, CDR2 FQNEAQ (reference sequence). Here the CDR3 DNA reads TGTGCCAGCAGCCACAAGGGGGTCCCCACAGATACGCAGTATTTT. Protein product: CASSHKGVPTDTQYF.

This chain uses TRBV7-9 with TRBJ1-6; D not resolved. Per the germline V gene, CDR1 is SEHNR and CDR2 is FQNEAQ (reference sequence). The germline V and J ends were trimmed by 3 bases and 7 bases, with 13 bases remaining between them. This CDR3 contains 15 residues. As DNA, the CDR3 is TGTGCCAGCAGCTTGACAATGGACTTAAATTCACCCCTCCACTTT. Translating gives CASSLTMDLNSPLHF.

The V and J genes are TRBV14 and TRBJ1-1; D unresolved. The CDR3 spans 13 residues. Germline CDR1 and CDR2: SGHDN and FVKESK. Trimming took 0 bases from V and 10 from J, leaving 12 bases between them. The CDR3 DNA follows: TGTGCCAGCAGCCAAGATCGTTGGCGCGGAGCTTTCTTT. Translation: CASSQDRWRGAFF.

As DNA, the CDR3 is TGTGCCAGTACAAGCAGGAGGTCCGGGGAGACCCAGTACTTC. This encodes CASTSRRSGETQYF. The chain is built from TRBV19 and TRBJ2-5; D perhaps matches TRBD2 (5 bases). Per the germline V gene, CDR1 is LNHDA and CDR2 is SQIVND (reference sequence). The V end lost 7 bases, the J end lost 5 bases, and 17 bases lay between the germline ends. This CDR3 contains 14 residues.

In the case of this clone: The junction shows a germline mismatch at one end, possibly a read error. V and J are TRBV5-3 and TRBJ1-5; a weak D match, TRBD1 (5 bases). TRBV5-3 counts as an open reading frame of uncertain function. The CDR3 length is 18 residues. Written as DNA, the CDR3 is TGTGTCAGAAGCGCGGGGTGGGGGGATAGTTACAGCAATCAGCCCCAGCATTTT. Translated: CVRSAGWGDSYSNQPQHF.

V gene TRBV18 combines with J gene TRBJ1-4; D gene uncertain. CDR1 is KGHSH and CDR2 is LQKENI in the germline V gene. The V gene lost 3 bases and the J gene lost 5 bases, with 13 bases spanning the gap. The CDR3 runs to 15 residues. The CDR3 protein is CASSPFEAANEKLFF. The CDR3 region has the DNA TGTGCCAGCTCACCTTTCGAGGCCGCGAATGAAAAACTGTTTTTT.

The chain is built from TRBV28 and TRBJ1-1, with D uncertain. This CDR3 spans 13 amino acids. Germline assignment: CDR1 MDHEN and CDR2 SYDVKM. V was pared by 3 bases and J by 5 bases, with 10 bases between. The DNA of the CDR3 is TGTGCCAGCAGTTTTCAGGCGGGAACTGAAGCTTTCTTT. It translates to CASSFQAGTEAFF.

This clone appeared a single time. The J gene is TRBJ1-2, the V gene TRBV11-2; D possibly corresponds to TRBD1 (5 bases). This CDR3 has 14 amino acids. Germline lookup yields CDR1 SGHAT and CDR2 FQNNGV. V lost 1 base to trimming and J lost 4 bases, with 10 bases between them. CDR3 residues: CASSLAQGGYGYTF. The CDR3 DNA follows: TGTGCCAGCAGCTTAGCCCAGGGCGGCTATGGCTACACCTTC.

The V gene is TRBV5-3, the J gene TRBJ2-1; D unclear. TRBV5-3 is an ORF for which the function is uncertain. Trimming stripped 10 bases from V and 2 bases from J, with 13 bases between. The CDR3 extends over 13 amino acids. CDR3 coding DNA: TGTGCCCCCCCGGGCGTGGCCTACAATGAGCAGTTCTTC. Translation gives CAPPGVAYNEQFF.

The V gene is TRBV7-2, the J gene TRBJ1-4; 7 positions match TRBD1. Unmatched junction bases numbered 8, after V lost 6 bases and J lost 7 bases. This CDR3 has 14 amino acids. The germline V gene encodes CDR1 SGHTA and CDR2 FQGNSA. The CDR3 protein is CASSINRDSEKLFF. CDR3 nucleotide sequence: TGTGCCAGCAGTATCAACAGGGACAGTGAAAAACTGTTTTTT.

The V gene is TRBV27, the J gene TRBJ1-2, with 7 bases matching TRBD1. J was trimmed by 1 base and V by 5 bases; bases with no gene match: 16. Per the germline V gene, CDR1 is MNHEY and CDR2 is SMNVEV (reference sequence). The CDR3 is 18 residues long. In DNA form, the CDR3 reads TGTGCCAGCAGTCGTTTGACAGGGCCACAGACCTATAACTATGGCTACACCTTC. Translation: CASSRLTGPQTYNYGYTF.

The rearrangement links TRBV6-6 to TRBJ2-1; weak D call: TRBD2 (6 bases). Trimming took off 0 bases at V and 7 bases at J, with 13 bases between the two ends. The length of the CDR3 is 15 residues. Germline lookup yields CDR1 MNHNY and CDR2 SVGAGI (reference sequence). As DNA, the CDR3 is TGTGCCAGCAGTTACTCGAGGGTAGCGGTAAATGAGCAGTTCTTC. It specifies CASSYSRVAVNEQFF.

The V call is TRBV18, the J call TRBJ1-2; no definite D call. The germline V gene encodes CDR1 KGHSH and CDR2 LQKENI. The CDR3 sequence is 14 residues long. Deletions cut 3 bases from V and 7 bases from J, with 15 bases between. The CDR3 coding sequence is TGTGCCAGCTCACCTCTACCCACGGGTGGTGGCTACACCTTC. This codes for CASSPLPTGGGYTF.

The V and J genes are TRBV2 and TRBJ2-3; D remains unclear. Germline V gene data show CDR1 as SNHLY and CDR2 as FYNNEI. Trimming removed 2 bases from V and 5 bases from J, with 2 bases in between. There are 11 residues in the CDR3. This chain's CDR3 is CASSELDTQYF. The DNA for the CDR3 is TGTGCCAGCAGTGAATTAGATACGCAGTATTTT.

The genes are TRBV7-2 and TRBJ2-1; D uncertain. Germline V gene lookup returns CDR1 SGHTA and CDR2 FQGNSA. V lost 1 base and J lost 12, with 16 bases in between. The CDR3 has 14 residues. The CDR3 DNA reads TGTGCCAGCAGCTTAGGGAACCCAGCAAGAGGGCAGTTCTTC. It specifies CASSLGNPARGQFF.